The sequence of this TCR beta chain was determined in a study of T cells in localized non-small cell lung cancer. General study findings and limits: Overall survival was longer when the density of T cells in the blood was higher. Uninvolved adjacent lung had the highest recorded T cell clonality, with tumor below it. Sequencing involved a lone tumor region, leaving heterogeneity possible. A median of around 60 clones ranked among the top 100 in tumor appeared in adjacent lung.

Of note for this clone: Its antigen is as yet unknown.

The protocol was immunoSEQ multiplex PCR, while the TCRdb copy is restricted to in-frame clones and leaves out a portion. The table lists 2,500 or so clones, roughly two fifths of them singletons, with about 12% in the top ten. V lost 4 bases to trimming and J lost 10 bases, with 14 bases between them. From germline, CDR1 is LNHDA and CDR2 SQIVND (reference sequence). The CDR3 extends over 13 amino acids. This chain links TRBV19 with TRBJ2-1, with D maybe TRBD1 (5 bases). The sequencing used lung tumor tissue, collected before any cancer treatment. This TCR came from a male donor aged 60 or over with stage I squamous cell lung carcinoma. CDR3: CASSTQGIGEQFF. The CDR3 DNA sequence: TGTGCCAGTAGTACTCAGGGAATAGGAGAGCAGTTCTTC.